The text below deals with one T cell receptor (beta chain). Its antigen target is currently unknown. Per-base qualities were not stored, and no clone one base away is much larger. Samples from volunteer blood donors who had recovered from COVID-19 were contributed by a second Seattle source. Each collaborating institution followed its own protocols to collect whole blood in K2EDTA tubes. For TCRbeta analysis, collaborator samples were shipped as frozen whole blood, as isolated PBMCs, or as DNA extracted from either sample type. CDR1 and CDR2 (SEHNR, FQNEAQ) derive from the germline V gene (reference sequence). Trimming removed 5 bases from V and 7 bases from J; the gene matches leave 11 bases unexplained. Spanning cysteine to phenylalanine, the CDR3 consists of 16 amino acids. Solely the CDR3 DNA is kept, with 48 bases framed from the first base. TCRbeta CDR3 regions were amplified from genomic DNA using the immunoSEQ Assay, a bias-controlled multiplex PCR. Per the original workflow: The number of nucleated cells in each sample was estimated by amplification of reference gene primers within the assay. Sequence reads were collapsed and filtered to measure the absolute abundance of every unique TCRbeta CDR3 rearrangement. For each sample, productive Simpson clonality was calculated by taking the square root of Simpson's diversity index across productive rearrangements. TCRdb limited this immuneACCESS table to in-frame rearrangements with V and J called. A share of clones is missing; checked studies link under half to unresolved V genes, and the rest is unexplained. The V and J calls and clone size come from that table; D and trimming were worked out from the DNA. The sample has around 300,000 clones on record, about four fifths of them singletons. The top ten constitute roughly 9.4% of the sample.

This sample was included in a study of blood T cell repertoires in COVID-19 (dated by TCRdb to about 2020). Notes on the research overall: Samples from collaborators originated in the United States, Italy and Spain and spanned both the acute and convalescent phases of COVID-19. The repertoires were made available in a free public database intended to serve as a resource for research on the immune response to SARS-CoV-2. Deeply sampled blood TCRbeta repertoires from subjects exposed to, actively infected with, or recovered from COVID-19 were included in the dataset. The sample metadata nearly always contained a de-identified subject ID, COVID-19 status, age in years and sex. The samples were drawn from the first 160 participants of the ongoing ImmuneRACE study and from roughly 1,300 subjects provided by 6 global collaborators. The material from the prospective study consisted of cDNA or gDNA derived from T cells, B-cell-depleted T cells, or PBMCs. HLA class I and class II types, where available, came from metadata supplied by the sample provider rather than from assay-based typing. What the authors observed across the whole study: Clinical and demographic metadata were provided uncurated, with the amount varying by source and participant.

The sample comprised peripheral blood. The sequence was collected from a woman aged 45 to 65 who had recovered from COVID-19. The V and J genes are TRBV7-9 and TRBJ2-1, and 10 junction bases match TRBD2. Here is the DNA: TGTGCCAGCAGCCTTAGGGGTCTAGCGGGAGTAAATGAGCAGTTCTTC. This yields the protein CASSLRGLAGVNEQFF.